The entry below describes one T cell receptor (beta chain). What it recognizes is unknown. Libraries were prepared by immunoSEQ multiplex PCR; TCRdb keeps only in-frame clonotypes and omits some of them. The data show around 350,000 clones, roughly 70% seen once. The entry originates in a study of shared clonotypes between healthy human individuals. Study-level points and caveats: Across several donors, naive CD4 shared roughly 5%, naive CD8 over 3%, memory CD4 over 2%, memory CD8 more than 0.35%.

V shed 3 bases and J 1 base; nucleotides not matched to a gene: 2. From germline, CDR1 is SGHRS and CDR2 YFSETQ. CDR3 length: 17 residues. The chain couples TRBV5-1 to TRBJ2-6; 12 nucleotides match TRBD1. This TCR was recovered from a man under 40 in good health. Sequencing was done on a sample of memory CD4+ T cells sorted from blood. Subset: CD45RA-negative fraction. The CDR3 region is CASSSGQGASGANVLTF. The CDR3 coding sequence is TGCGCCAGCAGCTCGGGACAGGGGGCATCTGGGGCCAACGTCCTGACTTTC. Variable domain in full (rest from reference TRBV5-1 and TRBJ2-6): KAGVTQTPRYLIKTRGQQVTLSCSPISGHRSVSWYQQTPGQGLQFLFEYFSETQRNKGNFPGRFSGRQFSNSRSEMNVSTLELGDSALYLCASSSGQGASGANVLTFGAGSRLTVL.